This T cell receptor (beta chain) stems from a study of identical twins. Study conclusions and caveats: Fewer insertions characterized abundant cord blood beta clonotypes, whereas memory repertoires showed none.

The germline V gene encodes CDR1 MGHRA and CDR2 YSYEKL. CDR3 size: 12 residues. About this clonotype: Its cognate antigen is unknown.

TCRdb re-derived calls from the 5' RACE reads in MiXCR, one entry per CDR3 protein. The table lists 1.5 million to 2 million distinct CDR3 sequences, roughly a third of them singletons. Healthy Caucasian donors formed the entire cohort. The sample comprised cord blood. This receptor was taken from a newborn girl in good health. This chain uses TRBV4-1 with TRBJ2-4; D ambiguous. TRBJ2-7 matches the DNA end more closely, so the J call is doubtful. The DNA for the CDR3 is TGCGCCAGCAGCCAAGAAAACGGCGAGCAGTACTTC. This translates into CASSQENGEQYF.